This T cell receptor (beta chain) was sequenced in a study of T cells in Graves' hyperthyroidism and ophthalmopathy. Study background: Once the initial diagnosis was made, peripheral blood was obtained before any treatment. General study results and limits: The model made its ophthalmopathy prediction, and onset followed a median roughly 6.5 months later.

A lack of ophthalmopathy progression within 18 months defined stable Graves' hyperthyroidism. The study excluded patients with uncontrolled infection, other autoimmune disease, pregnancy or lactation. As to this clonotype: Its specificity is unknown.

TCR beta CDR3 sequences were amplified from RNA transcripts. Carried out on the TCR CDR3, a first-round RT-PCR used the HTBI primer set. TCRdb re-called the multiplex PCR reads through MiXCR, storing one row per CDR3 protein. The top ten hold around 33% of the sample, which has fewer than 400,000 distinct CDR3 sequences, roughly 17% seen once. The sequencing input was blood. The TCR was taken from a young man with Graves' hyperthyroidism.

The CDR3 coding sequence is TGTGCCAGCAGTCCCCACAACCCCCACAAAAACAATGAGCAGTTCTTC. Translation gives CASSPHNPHKNNEQFF. The chain joins TRBV28 to TRBJ2-1; D is ambiguous. Germline V gives CDR1 MDHEN, CDR2 SYDVKM. Trimming cost V 5 bases and J 5 bases, with 19 bases left between them. The CDR3 consists of 16 residues.